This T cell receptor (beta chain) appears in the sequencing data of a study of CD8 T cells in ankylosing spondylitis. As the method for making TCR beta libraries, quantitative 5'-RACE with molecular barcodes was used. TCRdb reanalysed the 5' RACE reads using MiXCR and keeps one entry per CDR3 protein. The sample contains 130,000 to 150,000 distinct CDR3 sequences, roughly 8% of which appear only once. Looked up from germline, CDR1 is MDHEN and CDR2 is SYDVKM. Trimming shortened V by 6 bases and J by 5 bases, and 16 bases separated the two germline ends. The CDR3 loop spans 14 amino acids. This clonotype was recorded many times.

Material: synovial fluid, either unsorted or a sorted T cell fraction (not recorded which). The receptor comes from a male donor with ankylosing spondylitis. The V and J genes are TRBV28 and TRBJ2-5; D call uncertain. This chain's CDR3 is CASSPPVVVETQYF. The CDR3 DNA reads TGTGCCAGCAGCCCTCCAGTGGTCGTCGAGACCCAGTACTTC.